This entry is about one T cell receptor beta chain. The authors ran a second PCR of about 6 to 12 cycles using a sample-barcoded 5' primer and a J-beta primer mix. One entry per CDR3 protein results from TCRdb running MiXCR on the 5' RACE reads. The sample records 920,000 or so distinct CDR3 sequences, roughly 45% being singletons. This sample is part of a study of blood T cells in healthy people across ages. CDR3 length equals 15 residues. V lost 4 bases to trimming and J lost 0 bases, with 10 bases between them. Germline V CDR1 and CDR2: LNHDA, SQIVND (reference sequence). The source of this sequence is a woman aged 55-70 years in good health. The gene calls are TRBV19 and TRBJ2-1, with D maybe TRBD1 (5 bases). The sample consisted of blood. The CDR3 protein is CASSTPRVSYNEQFF. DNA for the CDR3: TGTGCCAGTAGTACCCCCAGGGTCTCCTACAATGAGCAGTTCTTC.